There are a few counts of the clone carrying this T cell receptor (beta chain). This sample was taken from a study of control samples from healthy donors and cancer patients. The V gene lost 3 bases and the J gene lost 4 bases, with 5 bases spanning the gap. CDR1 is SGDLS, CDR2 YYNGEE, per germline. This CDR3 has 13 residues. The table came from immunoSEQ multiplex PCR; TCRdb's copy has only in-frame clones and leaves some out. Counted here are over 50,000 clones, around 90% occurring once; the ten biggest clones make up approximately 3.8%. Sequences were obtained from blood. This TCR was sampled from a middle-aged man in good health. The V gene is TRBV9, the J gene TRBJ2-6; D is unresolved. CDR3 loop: CASSGRGANVLTF. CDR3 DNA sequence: TGTGCCAGCAGCGGCCGGGGGGCCAACGTCCTGACTTTC.